One and the same sample provided the 27 T cell receptor beta chains below, sequenced in a study of blood T cell repertoires in COVID-19. Using immunoSEQ multiplex PCR, the repertoire was profiled, and TCRdb retains in-frame clones only, with some absent. The sample includes 37,000 or so clones, around 80% seen only once; the top ten take 33%. The sample taken for sequencing was peripheral blood. Source of these receptors: a man aged 55 to 70 with acute or convalescent COVID-19.

The chain uses TRBV5-6 and TRBJ2-7, with D uncertain. CDR3 length: 16 amino acids. The germline V gene has CDR1 SGHDT and CDR2 YYEEEE. Trimming cost V 4 bases and J 4 bases, with 21 bases left between them. The DNA of the CDR3 is TGTGCCAGCAGCCGCCGCGATAAGTACCTATCTTACGAGCAGTACTTC. Amino acid sequence: CASSRRDKYLSYEQYF.

The V and J genes are TRBV2 and TRBJ2-1; TRBD2 aligns across 12 bases. The V and J ends lost 4 bases and 5 bases, in that order; junction bases with no gene match: 6. In germline, CDR1 is SNHLY, CDR2 FYNNEI. CDR3 length: 16 amino acids. CDR3 protein: CASSGAGLAGNNEQFF. For the CDR3, the DNA is TGTGCCAGCAGTGGAGCCGGACTAGCGGGGAACAATGAGCAGTTCTTC.

The chain joins TRBV4-2 to TRBJ2-1; 10 bases fit TRBD2. Per germline, CDR1 LGHNA and CDR2 YNFKEQ. V gave up 1 base and J gave up 0 bases; unmatched junction bases: 9. The CDR3 totals 19 residues. The CDR3 spells CASSQGLLAGPPSYNEQFF. CDR3 nucleotides: TGTGCCAGCAGCCAAGGGCTACTAGCGGGACCCCCCTCCTACAATGAGCAGTTCTTC.

The chain links TRBV7-2 to TRBJ2-3; no definite D call. The CDR3 has 13 residues. With 8 bases removed from V and 2 bases from J, the gap between germline ends came to 11 bases. The germline CDR1 and CDR2 sequences are SGHTA and FQGNSA. CDR3: CASSQRPTDTQYF. The CDR3 DNA reads as TGTGCCAGCTCCCAGCGTCCCACAGATACGCAGTATTTT.

In its sample, this clone was seen a few times. The chain employs TRBV7-2 and TRBJ2-1; unclear D gene. From germline, CDR1 is SGHTA and CDR2 FQGNSA. The CDR3 is made up of 15 amino acids. Trimming cost V 2 bases and J 0 bases, with 8 bases left between them. The CDR3 is CASSLQQSSYNEQFF. The CDR3 DNA follows: TGTGCCAGCAGCTTACAACAGAGCTCCTACAATGAGCAGTTCTTC.

This clone is a singleton in its sample. The rearrangement uses TRBV3-1 (or the pseudogene TRBV3-2) and TRBJ2-1; the match to TRBD2 covers 10 bases. This CDR3 has 19 residues. CDR1 and CDR2 from the germline V gene are LGHDT and YNNKEL (reference sequence). The ends lost 0 bases at V and 3 bases at J; junction bases unmatched: 11. The CDR3 nucleotides read TGTGCCAGCAGCCAAGACTACGGCCTTGGACTAGCGGACTACAATGAGCAGTTCTTC. It translates to CASSQDYGLGLADYNEQFF.

Relative to its sample, this clone is medium-sized. This chain links TRBV21-1 with TRBJ2-7; the tabulated D call, TRBD2, remains unverified against the DNA. TRBV21-1 is assigned pseudogene status. The CDR3 extends over 15 amino acids. The CDR3 sequence: CASSKWAGEVYEQYF. The CDR3 DNA sequence: TGTGCCAGCAGCAAATGGGCGGGAGAAGTCTACGAGCAGTACTTC.

The genes are TRBV12-3 or TRBV12-4 and TRBJ1-2; D uncertain. The V and J ends lost 6 bases and 0 bases respectively, with 5 bases between them. The CDR3 totals 12 residues. As DNA, the CDR3 is TGTGCCAGCAGCCAAACTAACTATGGCTACACCTTC. This codes for CASSQTNYGYTF.

The V call is TRBV5-6, the J call TRBJ1-2, with a possible D match to TRBD1 (5 bases). Trimming stripped 5 bases from V and 7 bases from J, with 12 bases between. The germline V gene has CDR1 SGHDT and CDR2 YYEEEE. The CDR3 loop spans 12 amino acids. CDR3 DNA: TGTGCCAGCAGGGGGCAGGGTGGTGGCTACACCTTC. Its translation is CASRGQGGGYTF.

The chain recombines TRBV27 with TRBJ2-7, with 13 positions matching TRBD2. V gave up 4 bases and J gave up 7 bases; unmatched junction bases: 10. Germline V lookup: CDR1 MNHEY, CDR2 SMNVEV (reference sequence). This CDR3 comprises 16 residues. CDR3 DNA: TGTGCCAGCAGTTCGCCGGGACTAGCGGGATTCTTTGAGCAGTACTTC. Encoded protein: CASSSPGLAGFFEQYF.

The chain combines TRBV27 with TRBJ2-1; 7 bases line up with TRBD2. From germline, CDR1 is MNHEY and CDR2 SMNVEV (reference sequence). After removal of 7 bases from V and 8 bases from J, the junction contained 17 bases not matched to a gene. The CDR3 is 16 amino acids. As DNA, the CDR3 is TGTGCCAGCATCAGAATGGCGGGAGCTGGTTTTGATGAGCAGTTCTTC. Translating gives CASIRMAGAGFDEQFF.

The chain couples TRBV5-6 to TRBJ1-2; TRBD1 aligns across 8 bases. The trim removed 0 bases at V and 8 bases at J, leaving 6 bases unmatched. The length of the CDR3 is 14 residues. Per germline, CDR1 SGHDT and CDR2 YYEEEE. The CDR3 sequence is CASSLVRTGSGYTF. CDR3 coding DNA: TGTGCCAGCAGCTTGGTGCGGACAGGGAGCGGCTACACCTTC.

This chain uses TRBV2 with TRBJ2-7; 13 bases map to TRBD2. This CDR3 contains 18 residues. The V gene end was trimmed by 6 bases and the J gene end by 0 bases; junction bases not matched to a gene: 11. Germline CDR1 reads SNHLY; CDR2 reads FYNNEI. The CDR3 coding sequence is TGTGCCAGCAGAGACACCGGGACTAGCGGGGTCGGCTCCTACGAGCAGTACTTC. It codes for CASRDTGTSGVGSYEQYF.

Remarks on this clone: The junction departs from germline at one end; a sequencing error may be responsible. The chain is built from TRBV2 and TRBJ1-5; TRBD1 matches 9 bases. The CDR3 consists of 13 residues. CDR1 is SNHLY, CDR2 FYNNEI, per germline. CDR3 sequence (DNA): TGTGCCAGCAGCGAAGACAGGGGGATGACCCAGCATTTT. It yields the protein CASSEDRGMTQHF.

The chain has TRBV11-2 and TRBJ2-1; unclear D gene. Looked up from germline, CDR1 is SGHAT and CDR2 is FQNNGV. Trimming took 1 base from V and 7 from J, leaving 11 bases between them. The CDR3 contains 14 residues. This CDR3 reads CASSLADRGNEQFF. For the CDR3, the DNA is TGTGCCAGCAGCTTAGCCGATAGAGGTAATGAGCAGTTCTTC.

V gene TRBV10-3 combines with J gene TRBJ2-7; 13 bases fit TRBD2. The CDR3 sequence is 17 residues long. Losses at the gene ends were 6 bases for V and 1 base for J; bases not matched to a gene: 9. The germline V gene has CDR1 ENHRY and CDR2 SYGVKD. The DNA for the CDR3 is TGTGCCATCAGGGCTGGACTAGCGGGAGAAAAGTCCTACGAGCAGTACTTC. It specifies CAIRAGLAGEKSYEQYF.

This rearrangement joins TRBV11-2 to TRBJ1-2, with 7 bases that match TRBD1. CDR1 is SGHAT and CDR2 is FQNNGV in the germline V gene. The CDR3 runs to 15 residues. Germline trimming cut 5 bases from V and 5 bases from J; bases unmatched to any gene: 11. CDR3: CASSRSWTGEYGYTF. DNA for the CDR3: TGTGCCAGCAGCCGCTCCTGGACAGGAGAGTATGGCTACACCTTC.

The rearrangement joins TRBV24-1 to TRBJ2-2, with a tentative D call TRBD2 (6 bases). Germline loops: CDR1 KGHDR, CDR2 SFDVKD. The CDR3 is made up of 19 amino acids. V lost 2 bases and J 4 bases, leaving 22 bases between the germline ends. The CDR3 nucleotides read TGTGCCACCAGTGATTCAACCTACGGGACTCCCAGACCCACCGGGGAGCTGTTTTTT. Translating gives CATSDSTYGTPRPTGELFF.

The gene calls are TRBV10-1 and TRBJ1-1; D is possibly TRBD1 (6 bases). Looked up from germline, CDR1 is WNHNN and CDR2 is SYGVQD (reference sequence). V was shortened by 2 bases and J by 1 base, with 14 bases between the two germline ends. This CDR3 has 16 amino acids. CDR3 amino acids: CASSEGQGLRNTEAFF. In DNA, the CDR3 is TGCGCCAGCAGTGAGGGGCAGGGGCTAAGGAACACTGAAGCTTTCTTT.

J is TRBJ1-5 and V is TRBV6-1, with unresolved D. CDR3 size: 15 residues. Germline V lookup: CDR1 MNHNS, CDR2 SASEGT. V was trimmed by 2 bases and J by 0 bases, leaving 8 bases between them. The CDR3 here is CASSETRSSNQPQHF. In nucleotides, the CDR3 is TGTGCCAGCAGTGAAACACGGAGTAGCAATCAGCCCCAGCATTTT.

The V and J genes are TRBV7-9 and TRBJ1-6, with 8 bases aligning to TRBD1. The CDR3 totals 17 residues. Germline V gives CDR1 SEHNR, CDR2 FQNEAQ (reference sequence). The ends lost 5 bases at V and 0 bases at J; junction bases unmatched: 6. The CDR3 sequence: CASSPGDRSSYNSPLHF. DNA of the CDR3: TGTGCCAGCAGCCCTGGGGACAGGAGCTCCTATAATTCACCCCTCCACTTT.

J is TRBJ2-2 and V is TRBV7-9, with 7 bases that match TRBD2. The length of the CDR3 is 14 residues. The germline CDR1 and CDR2 sequences are SEHNR and FQNEAQ (reference sequence). V lost 7 bases to trimming and J lost 7 bases; unmatched junction nucleotides: 9. The CDR3 nucleotides read TGTGCCAGCACGGAGCGGGACTTCGTCGGGGAGCTGTTTTTT. The encoded protein is CASTERDFVGELFF.

Only one count was recorded for this clone. V and J are TRBV24-1 and TRBJ2-5; maybe TRBD1 (6 bases). Germline CDR1 reads KGHDR; CDR2 reads SFDVKD. Trimming shortened V by 3 bases and J by 0 bases, and 10 bases separated the two germline ends. The CDR3 contains 15 residues. In DNA form, the CDR3 reads TGTGCCACCAGTGATCCCGACAGGTACCAAGAGACCCAGTACTTC. Protein product: CATSDPDRYQETQYF.

This clone was observed a few times. The chain uses TRBV11-2 and TRBJ2-3; D ambiguous. CDR1 SGHAT and CDR2 FQNNGV come from the germline V gene. The CDR3 consists of 14 residues. The V end lost 0 bases, the J end lost 4 bases, and 8 bases lay between the germline ends. This CDR3 reads CASSLDGGPDTQYF. CDR3 coding DNA: TGTGCCAGCAGCTTAGATGGCGGCCCAGATACGCAGTATTTT. The full variable domain, in which reference TRBV11-2 and TRBJ2-3 provide the parts outside the CDR3, is EAGVAQSPRYKIIEKRQSVAFWCNPISGHATLYWYQQILGQGPKLLIQFQNNGVVDDSQLPKDRFSAERLKGVDSTLKIQPAKLEDSAVYLCASSLDGGPDTQYFGPGTRLTVL.

This rearrangement joins TRBV25-1 to TRBJ2-5, with 7 bases that match TRBD1. The CDR3 sequence is 15 residues long. Trimming at V came to 4 bases and at J to 3 bases, leaving 8 bases not matched to a gene. Germline CDR1 reads MGHDK; CDR2 reads SYGVNS. DNA for the CDR3: TGTGCCAGCAGTGGACCGGGACAGATGGAAGAGACCCAGTACTTC. Encoded protein: CASSGPGQMEETQYF.

J is TRBJ1-5 and V is TRBV19; 8 bases are shared with TRBD1. The CDR3 is 14 amino acids. Germline assignment: CDR1 LNHDA and CDR2 SQIVND (reference sequence). The CDR3 DNA reads TGTGCGACGTTGAGACAGGGGACTAATCAGCCCCAGCATTTT. Its translation is CATLRQGTNQPQHF.

The rearrangement uses TRBV2 and TRBJ2-7, with a tentative D call TRBD2 (6 bases). The CDR3 contains 13 residues. V was cut by 7 bases and J by 11 bases, with 21 bases left in between. Germline assignment: CDR1 SNHLY and CDR2 FYNNEI. Here the CDR3 reads CASNRGDAGGEYF. Here the CDR3 DNA reads TGTGCCAGCAACCGCGGGGACGCGGGTGGCGAGTACTTC.